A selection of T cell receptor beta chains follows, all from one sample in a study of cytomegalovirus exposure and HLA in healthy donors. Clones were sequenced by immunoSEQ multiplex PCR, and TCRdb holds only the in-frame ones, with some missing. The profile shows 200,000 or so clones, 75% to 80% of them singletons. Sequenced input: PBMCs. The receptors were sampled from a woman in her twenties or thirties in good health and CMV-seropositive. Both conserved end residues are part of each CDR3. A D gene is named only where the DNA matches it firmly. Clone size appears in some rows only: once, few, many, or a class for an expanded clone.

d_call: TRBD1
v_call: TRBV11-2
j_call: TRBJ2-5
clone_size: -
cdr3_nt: TGTGCCAGCAGCCTGATTGGGACAGGGCAAAATGGAGAGACCCAGTACTTC
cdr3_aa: CASSLIGTGQNGETQYF

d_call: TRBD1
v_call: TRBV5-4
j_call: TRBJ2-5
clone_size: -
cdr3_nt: TGTGCCAGCAGCTCCCCGGGACAGGGACAGGAGACCCAGTACTTC
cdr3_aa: CASSSPGQGQETQYF

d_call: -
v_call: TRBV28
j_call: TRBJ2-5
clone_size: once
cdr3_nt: TGTGCCAGCAGTTTAACGGGGGGCTGGGGAGAGACCCAGTACTTC
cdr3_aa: CASSLTGGWGETQYF

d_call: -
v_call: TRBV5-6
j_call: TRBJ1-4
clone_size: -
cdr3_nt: TGTGCCAGCAGCTTGTGGCTGGACAGCCTCAGGGATGGTGAAAAACTGTTTTTT
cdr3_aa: CASSLWLDSLRDGEKLFF

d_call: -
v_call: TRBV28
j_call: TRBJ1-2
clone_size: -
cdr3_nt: TGTGCCAGCAGTCAAGACAAGTATGGCTACACCTTC
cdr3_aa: CASSQDKYGYTF

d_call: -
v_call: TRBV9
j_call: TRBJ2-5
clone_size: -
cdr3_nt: TGTGCCAGCAGCCCAACCCGGGGGGCTCGGGAGACCCAGTACTTC
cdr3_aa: CASSPTRGARETQYF

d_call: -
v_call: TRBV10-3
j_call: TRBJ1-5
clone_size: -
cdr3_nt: TGTGCCATCAGTGAGTCGGTCGGGGGGGCGAATAGCAATCAGCCCCAGCATTTT
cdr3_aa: CAISESVGGANSNQPQHF

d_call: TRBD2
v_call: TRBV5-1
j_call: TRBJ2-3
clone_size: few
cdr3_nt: TGCGCCAGCAGCCGGGGGGGTACGCAGTATTTT
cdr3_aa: CASSRGGTQYF

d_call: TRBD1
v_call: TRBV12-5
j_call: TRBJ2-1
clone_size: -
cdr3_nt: TGTGCTAGTGGCATTGGACAGGTTGGAAATGAGCAGTTCTTC
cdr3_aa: CASGIGQVGNEQFF

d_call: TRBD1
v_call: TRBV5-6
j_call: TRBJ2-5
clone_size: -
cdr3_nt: TGTGCCAGCATAAGAGGGGGCCGCAGGGCGGAAGAGACCCAGTACTTC
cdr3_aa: CASIRGGRRAEETQYF

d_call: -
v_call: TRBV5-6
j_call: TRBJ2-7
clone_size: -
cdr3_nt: TGTGCCAGCAGCCCGGGACTCACCTACGAGCAGTACTTC
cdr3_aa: CASSPGLTYEQYF

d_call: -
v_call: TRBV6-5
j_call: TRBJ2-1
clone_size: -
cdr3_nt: TGTGCCAGCACTCGTAGGGGATTTAATGAGCAGTTCTTC
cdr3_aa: CASTRRGFNEQFF

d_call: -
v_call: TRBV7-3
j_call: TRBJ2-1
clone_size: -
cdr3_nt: TGTGCCAGCAGCTTAATGGGGCCCCAGAGTAATGAGCAGTTCTTC
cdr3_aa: CASSLMGPQSNEQFF

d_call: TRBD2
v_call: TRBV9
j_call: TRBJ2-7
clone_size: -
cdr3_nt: TGTGCCAGCACAAGGGGACTAGCGGGATACGAGCAGTACTTC
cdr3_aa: CASTRGLAGYEQYF

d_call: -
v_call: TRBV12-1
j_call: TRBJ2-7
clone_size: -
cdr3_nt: TGTGCCAGCAGCCCCACTCACTTAGCGGGGGAGTCCGCATCCTACGAGCAGTACTTC
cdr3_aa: CASSPTHLAGESASYEQYF

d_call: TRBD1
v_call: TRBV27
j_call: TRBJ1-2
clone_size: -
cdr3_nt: TGTGCCAGCAGGCGACAGGGCTACTATGGCTACACCTTC
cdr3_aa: CASRRQGYYGYTF